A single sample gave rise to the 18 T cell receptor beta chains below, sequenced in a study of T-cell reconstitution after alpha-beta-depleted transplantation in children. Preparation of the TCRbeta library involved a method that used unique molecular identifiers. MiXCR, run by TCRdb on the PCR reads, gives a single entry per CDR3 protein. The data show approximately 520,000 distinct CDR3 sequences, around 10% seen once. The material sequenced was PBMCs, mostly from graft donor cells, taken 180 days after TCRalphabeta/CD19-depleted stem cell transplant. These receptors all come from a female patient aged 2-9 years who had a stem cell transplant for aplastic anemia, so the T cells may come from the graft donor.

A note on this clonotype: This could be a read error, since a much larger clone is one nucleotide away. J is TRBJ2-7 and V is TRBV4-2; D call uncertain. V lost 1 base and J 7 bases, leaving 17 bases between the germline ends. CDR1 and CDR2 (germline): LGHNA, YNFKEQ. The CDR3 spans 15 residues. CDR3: CASSQATPSYNEQYF. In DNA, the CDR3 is TGTGCCAGCAGCCAAGCAACCCCCTCCTACAATGAGCAGTACTTC.

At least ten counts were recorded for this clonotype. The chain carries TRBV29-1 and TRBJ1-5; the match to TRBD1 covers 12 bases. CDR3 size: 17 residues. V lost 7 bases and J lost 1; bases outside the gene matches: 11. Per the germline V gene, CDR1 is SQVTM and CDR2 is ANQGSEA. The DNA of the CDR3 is TGCAGCGCACTCCCGGGACAGGGGGCACCGAGCAATCAGCCCCAGCATTTT. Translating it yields CSALPGQGAPSNQPQHF.

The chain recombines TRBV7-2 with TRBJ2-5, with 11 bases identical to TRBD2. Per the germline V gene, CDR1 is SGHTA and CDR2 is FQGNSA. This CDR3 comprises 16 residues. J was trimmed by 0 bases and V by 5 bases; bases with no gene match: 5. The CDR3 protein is CASSARLAGYQETQYF. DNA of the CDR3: TGTGCCAGCAGCGCAAGACTAGCGGGGTACCAAGAGACCCAGTACTTC. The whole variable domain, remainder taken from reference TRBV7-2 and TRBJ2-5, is GAGVSQSPSNKVTEKGKDVELRCDPISGHTALYWYRQSLGQGLEFLIYFQGNSAPDKSGLPSDRFSAERTGGSVSTLTIQRTQQEDSAVYLCASSARLAGYQETQYFGPGTRLLVL.

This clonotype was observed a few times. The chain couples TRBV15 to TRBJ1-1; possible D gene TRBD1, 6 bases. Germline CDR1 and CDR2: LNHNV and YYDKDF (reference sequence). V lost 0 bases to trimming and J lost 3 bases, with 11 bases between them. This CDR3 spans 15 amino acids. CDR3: CATSRDGGGDTEAFF. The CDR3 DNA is TGTGCCACCAGCAGAGATGGGGGCGGGGACACTGAAGCTTTCTTT. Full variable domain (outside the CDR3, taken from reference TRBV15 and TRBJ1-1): DAMVIQNPRYQVTQFGKPVTLSCSQTLNHNVMYWYQQKSSQAPKLLFHYYDKDFNNEADTPDNFQSRRPNTSFCFLDIRSPGLGDTAMYLCATSRDGGGDTEAFFGQGTRLTVV.

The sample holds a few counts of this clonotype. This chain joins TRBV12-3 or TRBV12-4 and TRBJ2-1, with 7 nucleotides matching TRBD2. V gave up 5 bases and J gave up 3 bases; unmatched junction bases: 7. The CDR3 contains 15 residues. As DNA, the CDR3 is TGTGCCAGCAGTCCAAGGACTAGAGACTACAATGAGCAGTTCTTC. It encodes CASSPRTRDYNEQFF.

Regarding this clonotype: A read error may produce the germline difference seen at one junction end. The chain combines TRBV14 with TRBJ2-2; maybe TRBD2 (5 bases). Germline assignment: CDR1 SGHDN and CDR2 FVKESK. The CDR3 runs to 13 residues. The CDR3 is CASSQGNTGKLFF. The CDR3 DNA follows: TGTGCCAGCAGCCAAGGGAACACCGGGAAGCTGTTTTTT. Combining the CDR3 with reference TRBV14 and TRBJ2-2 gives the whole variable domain EAGVTQFPSHSVIEKGQTVTLRCDPISGHDNLYWYRRVMGKEIKFLLHFVKESKQDESGMPNNRFLAERTGGTYSTLKVQPAELEDSGVYFCASSQGNTGKLFFGEGSRLTVL.

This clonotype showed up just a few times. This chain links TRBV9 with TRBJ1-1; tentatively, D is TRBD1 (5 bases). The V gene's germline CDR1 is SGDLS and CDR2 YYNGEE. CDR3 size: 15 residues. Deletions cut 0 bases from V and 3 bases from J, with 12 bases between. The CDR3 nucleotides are TGTGCCAGCAGCGTAGACGGAGGGACGTACACTGAAGCTTTCTTT. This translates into CASSVDGGTYTEAFF. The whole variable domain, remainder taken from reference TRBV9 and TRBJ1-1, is DSGVTQTPKHLITATGQRVTLRCSPRSGDLSVYWYQQSLDQGLQFLIQYYNGEERAKGNILERFSAQQFPDLHSELNLSSLELGDSALYFCASSVDGGTYTEAFFGQGTRLTVV.

CDR3 sequence: CASSPQGRPFFYEQYF. The CDR3 DNA follows: TGTGCCAGCAGCCCACAGGGCCGCCCCTTCTTCTACGAGCAGTACTTC. The chain carries TRBV7-6 and TRBJ2-7, with a weak D call TRBD1 (6 bases). CDR1 is SGHVS and CDR2 is FNYEAQ in the germline V gene. V was shortened by 5 bases and J by 3 bases, with 20 bases between the two germline ends. The CDR3 is made up of 16 amino acids.

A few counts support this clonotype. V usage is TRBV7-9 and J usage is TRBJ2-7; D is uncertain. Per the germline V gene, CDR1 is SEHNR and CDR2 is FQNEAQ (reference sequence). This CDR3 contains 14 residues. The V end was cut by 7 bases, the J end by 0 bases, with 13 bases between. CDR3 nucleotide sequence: TGTGCCAGCAACTCGGGCGTGAGCTCCTACGAGCAGTACTTC. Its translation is CASNSGVSSYEQYF.

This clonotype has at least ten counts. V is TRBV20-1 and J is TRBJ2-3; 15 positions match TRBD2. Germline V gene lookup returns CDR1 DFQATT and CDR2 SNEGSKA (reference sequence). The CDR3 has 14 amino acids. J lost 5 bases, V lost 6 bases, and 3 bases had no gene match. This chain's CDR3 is CSARGLAGGDTQYF. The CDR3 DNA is TGCAGTGCAAGGGGACTAGCGGGAGGAGATACGCAGTATTTT.

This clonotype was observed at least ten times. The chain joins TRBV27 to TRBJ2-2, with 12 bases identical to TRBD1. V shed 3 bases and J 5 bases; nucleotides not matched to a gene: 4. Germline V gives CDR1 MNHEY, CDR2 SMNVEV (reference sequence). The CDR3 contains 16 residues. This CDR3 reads CASSFGDRGRTGELFF. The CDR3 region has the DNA TGTGCCAGCAGTTTTGGGGACAGGGGGCGAACCGGGGAGCTGTTTTTT.

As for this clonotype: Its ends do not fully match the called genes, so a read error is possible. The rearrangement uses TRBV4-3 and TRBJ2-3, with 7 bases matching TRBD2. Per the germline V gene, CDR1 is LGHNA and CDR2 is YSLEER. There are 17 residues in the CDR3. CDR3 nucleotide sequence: TGCGCCAGCAGCCAAGAACGGCTCGCGACTAGCACAGGTACGCAGTATTTT. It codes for CASSQERLATSTGTQYF.

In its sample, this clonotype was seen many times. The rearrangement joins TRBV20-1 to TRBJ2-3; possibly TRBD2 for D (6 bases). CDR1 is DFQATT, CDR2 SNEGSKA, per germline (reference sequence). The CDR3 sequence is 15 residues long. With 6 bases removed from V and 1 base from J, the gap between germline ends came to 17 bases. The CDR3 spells CSALSVAAGTDTQYF. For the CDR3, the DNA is TGCAGTGCCTTATCCGTAGCGGCCGGCACAGATACGCAGTATTTT.

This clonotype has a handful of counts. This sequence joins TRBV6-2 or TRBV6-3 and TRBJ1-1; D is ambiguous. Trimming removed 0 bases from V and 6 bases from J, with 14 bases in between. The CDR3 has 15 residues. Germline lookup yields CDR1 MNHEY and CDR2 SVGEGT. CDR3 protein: CASSYSIGSAAEAFF. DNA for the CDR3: TGTGCCAGCAGTTACTCGATCGGGAGTGCAGCTGAAGCTTTCTTT.

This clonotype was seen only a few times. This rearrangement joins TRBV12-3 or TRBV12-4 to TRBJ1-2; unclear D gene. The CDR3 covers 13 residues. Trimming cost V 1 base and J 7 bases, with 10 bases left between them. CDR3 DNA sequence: TGTGCCAGCAGTTTAGTCGAGACGGGTGGCTACACCTTC. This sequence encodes CASSLVETGGYTF.

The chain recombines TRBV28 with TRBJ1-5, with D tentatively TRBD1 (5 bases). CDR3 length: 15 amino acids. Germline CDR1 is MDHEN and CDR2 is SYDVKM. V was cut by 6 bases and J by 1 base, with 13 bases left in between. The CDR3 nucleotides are TGTGCCAGCAGACCACCGGGACCCAGCAATCAGCCCCAGCATTTT. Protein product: CASRPPGPSNQPQHF.

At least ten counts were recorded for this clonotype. The CDR3 nucleotides are TGTGCCAGCAGTTACGGGGGGAATGAGCAGTTCTTC. This codes for CASSYGGNEQFF. The gene calls are TRBV12-3 or TRBV12-4 and TRBJ2-1; the match to TRBD2 covers 7 bases. V gave up 4 bases and J gave up 7 bases; unmatched junction bases: 1. This CDR3 has 12 amino acids.

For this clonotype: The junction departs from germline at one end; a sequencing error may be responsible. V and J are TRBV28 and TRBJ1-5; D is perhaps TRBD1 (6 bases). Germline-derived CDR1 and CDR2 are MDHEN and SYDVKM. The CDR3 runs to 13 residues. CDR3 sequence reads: CGSSFRGHQPQHF. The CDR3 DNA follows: TGTGGCAGCAGTTTCCGGGGGCATCAGCCCCAGCATTTT.